This TCR beta chain derives from a study of T cell responses to AZD1222 COVID-19 vaccine. Overall study findings and caveats: A mostly white British donor set with more females was recruited, and clonal diversity was possibly underestimated. Mapped onto spike, vaccine-associated CD4 TCRs spanned it and were dominant at 160-218 and 743-854. Targets within unmutated variant regions were reportedly found for nearly half of spike-specific TCRs. Only after the peak T cell response were repertoires sampled.

Profiling relied on immunoSEQ multiplex PCR, and the TCRdb table lists in-frame clones only, not all of them. The table includes about 56,000 clones, roughly 88% detected once. For this clone: The antigen is unknown.

CDR1 and CDR2 (germline): SGHTA, FQGNSA. The V and J ends lost 1 base and 1 base respectively, with 12 bases between them. The CDR3 length is 16 residues. The sequencing here drew on peripheral blood, taken on day 0 of AZD1222 vaccination. The chain recombines TRBV7-2 with TRBJ2-3; D remains unclear. This receptor was taken from an adult in good health. The CDR3 here is CASSLEGQARTDTQYF. In nucleotides, the CDR3 is TGTGCCAGCAGCTTAGAGGGTCAGGCACGCACAGATACGCAGTATTTT.